One sample yielded the 19 T cell receptor beta chains listed below, sequenced in a study of tumor-infiltrating lymphocytes in primary liver carcinoma. The input was around 500 ng total RNA; TCR beta cDNA was made from it with a constant-region primer. A slightly modified ARM-PCR protocol with three nested multiplex PCR rounds produced these TCR beta libraries. Both of the initial two PCR rounds ran for approximately 11 cycles and employed TRBV1-TRBV30 forward primers alongside a C-beta reverse primer. One entry per CDR3 protein, called by TCRdb with MiXCR from the multiplex PCR reads. The sample includes about 310,000 distinct CDR3 sequences, almost 60% of them seen just once. Germline DNA was also extracted, and blood RNA was taken from unsorted whole blood. The sample taken for sequencing was peripheral blood. The receptor source for this set is a woman aged 25 to 39 with primary liver carcinoma and hepatitis B virus infection.

As for this clonotype: The junction differs from germline at one of its ends, possibly a read error. The chain joins TRBV28 to TRBJ1-1; no clear D. CDR3 length: 14 residues. CDR1 is MDHEN and CDR2 is SYDVKM in the germline V gene. CDR3 nucleotide sequence: TGTGCCAGCAGCAAGCACAGCCTGAACACTGGAGCTTTCTTT. It translates to CASSKHSLNTGAFF.

As to this clonotype: A read error may account for a junction end that differs from germline. The V call is TRBV5-8, the J call TRBJ2-1, with a weak D call TRBD2 (6 bases). Germline V gene lookup returns CDR1 SGHTS and CDR2 YDEGEE. This CDR3 has 14 amino acids. The CDR3 coding sequence is TGTGCCAGCAGCTGGGGGGAGTTCGGCAATGAGCAGTCCTTC. Its protein is CASSWGEFGNEQSF.

The chain links TRBV5-5 to TRBJ2-7, with TRBD1 identical over 11 bases. Trimming took 3 bases from V and 3 from J; bases not matched to a gene: 2. Germline V gene lookup returns CDR1 SGHKS and CDR2 YYEKEE (reference sequence). CDR3 length: 14 amino acids. CDR3 sequence: CASSYGTGGYEQYF. CDR3 nucleotide sequence: TGTGCCAGCAGCTACGGGACAGGGGGCTACGAGCAGTACTTC.

A note on this clonotype: A read error may produce the germline difference seen at one junction end. The chain joins TRBV12-3 or TRBV12-4 to TRBJ2-5; no firm D call. The CDR3 has 14 amino acids. The CDR3 DNA follows: TGTGCCAGCAGTTACCCGGGTACGCAAGAGACCCAGCACTTC. Protein product: CASSYPGTQETQHF.

Regarding this clonotype: At one end, the junction sequence differs from germline, possibly due to a read error. DNA of the CDR3: TGCAACGCTGGGACATACTCCTACGTGCAGTACTTC. Residues: CNAGTYSYVQYF. The V and J genes are TRBV29-1 and TRBJ2-7; weak D call: TRBD1 (6 bases). Per the germline V gene, CDR1 is SQVTM and CDR2 is ANQGSEA. The CDR3 consists of 12 residues.

Worth noting for this clonotype: The junction shows a germline mismatch at one end, possibly a read error. The chain uses TRBV29-1 and TRBJ2-6, with no clear D. This CDR3 spans 12 amino acids. CDR1 and CDR2 from the germline V gene are SQVTM and ANQGSEA. In nucleotides, the CDR3 is TGCAGCGTCAACTCTGGGACCAACGTCCTGACTTTC. This sequence encodes CSVNSGTNVLTF.

The rearrangement uses TRBV5-1 and TRBJ1-1; 7 bases agree with TRBD1. This CDR3 has 15 amino acids. Trimming removed 4 bases from V and 3 bases from J; junction bases left unmatched: 9. Germline V gene data show CDR1 as SGHRS and CDR2 as YFSETQ. CDR3 amino acids: CASSATGAGDTEAFF. Here the CDR3 DNA reads TGCGCCAGCAGCGCAACAGGGGCGGGAGACACTGAAGCTTTCTTT.

This clonotype was counted once. The junction shows a germline mismatch at one end, possibly a read error. The chain uses TRBV12-3 or TRBV12-4 and TRBJ2-1; possible D gene TRBD2, 5 bases. The length of the CDR3 is 14 residues. The chain's CDR3 is CASSGGSADSPSRF. CDR3 sequence (DNA): TGTGCCAGCAGTGGAGGCTCAGCAGACTCTCCAAGTCGCTTC.

This clonotype occurred a few times. This may arise from a read error, as a much more abundant clone is one base away. The V call is TRBV29-1, the J call TRBJ2-7; the match to TRBD2 covers 8 bases. This CDR3 region has 13 residues. Trimming cost V 8 bases and J 5 bases; bases outside gene matches: 11. CDR1 and CDR2 from the germline V gene are SQVTM and ANQGSEA. The CDR3, as DNA: TGCAGCATAAACGGGAGGGCCTTTGACGAGCAGTACTTC. It specifies CSINGRAFDEQYF.

This chain uses TRBV10-3 with TRBJ2-6; D perhaps matches TRBD2 (6 bases). Germline V gene sequence: CDR1 ENHRY, CDR2 SYGVKD. The CDR3 consists of 17 residues. V was clipped by 3 bases and J by 0 bases, with 12 bases between them. The CDR3 protein is CAISEISGPSGANVLTF. For the CDR3, the DNA is TGTGCCATCAGTGAAATTAGCGGTCCCTCTGGGGCCAACGTCCTGACTTTC.

This clonotype was observed many times. The genes are TRBV6-5 and TRBJ1-2, with D perhaps matching TRBD1 (6 bases). Trimming shortened V by 6 bases and J by 7 bases, and 9 bases separated the two germline ends. The length of the CDR3 is 11 residues. In germline, CDR1 is MNHEY, CDR2 SVGAGI. The CDR3 sequence: CASSRGGGYTF. The CDR3 DNA sequence: TGTGCCAGCAGCCGAGGGGGTGGCTACACCTTC.

Remarks on this clonotype: Possible read error: a much larger clone is one base away. The chain recombines TRBV29-1 with TRBJ1-2, with 10 positions matching TRBD1. In germline, CDR1 is SQVTM, CDR2 ANQGSEA. V lost 7 bases to trimming and J lost 5 bases; unmatched junction nucleotides: 4. The CDR3 sequence is 12 residues long. CDR3 bases: TGCAGCGCGGTGGGACAGGGGTATGGCTACACCTTC. Protein sequence: CSAVGQGYGYTF.

The J gene is TRBJ2-5, the V gene TRBV4-2; D may be TRBD2 (5 bases). The CDR3 has 16 amino acids. Per germline, CDR1 LGHNA and CDR2 YNFKEQ. Trimming took off 4 bases at V and 3 bases at J, with 18 bases between the two ends. CDR3 sequence: CASSRRLAVGEETQYF. The CDR3 bases are TGTGCCAGCAGCCGGAGGTTGGCTGTCGGGGAAGAGACCCAGTACTTC.

The chain employs TRBV6-2 or TRBV6-3 and TRBJ2-3, with 9 bases identical to TRBD1. Germline values: CDR1 MNHEY, CDR2 SVGEGT. V shed 8 bases and J 4 bases; nucleotides not matched to a gene: 4. The CDR3 length is 13 residues. CDR3 nucleotide sequence: TGTGCCAGCGGCGGACAGGGGCCAGATACGCAGTATTTT. Translation: CASGGQGPDTQYF.

To note about this clonotype: This may come from a read error, since a much larger clone is one base off. The conserved phenylalanine or tryptophan is not found at the CDR3 terminus, so this likely reflects a read error. The V gene is TRBV4-3, the J gene TRBJ2-1; 8 bases agree with TRBD2. Germline V gene data show CDR1 as LGHNA and CDR2 as YSLEER. There are 16 residues in the CDR3. V dropped 4 bases and J dropped 6; count of bases not matched to a gene: 11. In nucleotides, the CDR3 is TGCGCCAGCAGCCCCGACCGGAGCGGGAGCCTCAATGAGCAGTTCTTA. Translation: CASSPDRSGSLNEQFL.

Remarks on this clonotype: A read error is possible here, since a much larger clone lies one base away. The chain has TRBV29-1 and TRBJ2-3; 12 nucleotides line up with TRBD1. The CDR3 runs 11 residues. Germline CDR1 reads SQVTM; CDR2 reads ANQGSEA. The CDR3, as DNA: TGCGGCGTGGGACAGGGGGCTGGGCAGTATTTT. This codes for CGVGQGAGQYF.

The sample holds a few counts of this clonotype. The chain links TRBV5-1 to TRBJ2-1, with D unresolved. Between the trimmed V and J ends, which lost 8 bases and 2 bases, there was a span of 14 bases. The CDR3 totals 14 residues. Germline V gives CDR1 SGHRS, CDR2 YFSETQ. CDR3 protein: CASSPSLAYNEQFF. The DNA of the CDR3 is TGCGCCAGTTCTCCAAGTTTGGCCTACAATGAGCAGTTCTTC.

This clonotype was seen a few times. The junction departs from germline at one end; a sequencing error may be responsible. The chain combines TRBV5-6 with TRBJ2-3; 9 bases align to TRBD1. The CDR3 length is 15 residues. Germline-derived CDR1 and CDR2 are SGHDT and YYEEEE. The DNA for the CDR3 is TGTGCCAGCAGTCCAAACAGGGGGCATGTCGATACACAGTATTTT. It codes for CASSPNRGHVDTQYF. Drawing the rest from reference TRBV5-6 and TRBJ2-3, the complete variable domain is DAGVTQSPTHLIKTRGQQVTLRCSPKSGHDTVSWYQQALGQGPQFIFQYYEEEERQRGNFPDRFSGHQFPNYSSELNVNALLLGDSALYLCASSPNRGHVDTQYFGPGTRLTVL.

Worth noting for this clonotype: Relative to the germline gene, one junction end is altered; a read error may explain this. For the CDR3, the DNA is TGTGCCAGCAATGAATTTAGGGAGACCCAGTACTTC. As protein: CASNEFRETQYF. The chain combines TRBV6-1 with TRBJ2-5, with D unclear. The germline CDR1 and CDR2 sequences are MNHNS and SASEGT. The CDR3 sequence is 12 residues long.